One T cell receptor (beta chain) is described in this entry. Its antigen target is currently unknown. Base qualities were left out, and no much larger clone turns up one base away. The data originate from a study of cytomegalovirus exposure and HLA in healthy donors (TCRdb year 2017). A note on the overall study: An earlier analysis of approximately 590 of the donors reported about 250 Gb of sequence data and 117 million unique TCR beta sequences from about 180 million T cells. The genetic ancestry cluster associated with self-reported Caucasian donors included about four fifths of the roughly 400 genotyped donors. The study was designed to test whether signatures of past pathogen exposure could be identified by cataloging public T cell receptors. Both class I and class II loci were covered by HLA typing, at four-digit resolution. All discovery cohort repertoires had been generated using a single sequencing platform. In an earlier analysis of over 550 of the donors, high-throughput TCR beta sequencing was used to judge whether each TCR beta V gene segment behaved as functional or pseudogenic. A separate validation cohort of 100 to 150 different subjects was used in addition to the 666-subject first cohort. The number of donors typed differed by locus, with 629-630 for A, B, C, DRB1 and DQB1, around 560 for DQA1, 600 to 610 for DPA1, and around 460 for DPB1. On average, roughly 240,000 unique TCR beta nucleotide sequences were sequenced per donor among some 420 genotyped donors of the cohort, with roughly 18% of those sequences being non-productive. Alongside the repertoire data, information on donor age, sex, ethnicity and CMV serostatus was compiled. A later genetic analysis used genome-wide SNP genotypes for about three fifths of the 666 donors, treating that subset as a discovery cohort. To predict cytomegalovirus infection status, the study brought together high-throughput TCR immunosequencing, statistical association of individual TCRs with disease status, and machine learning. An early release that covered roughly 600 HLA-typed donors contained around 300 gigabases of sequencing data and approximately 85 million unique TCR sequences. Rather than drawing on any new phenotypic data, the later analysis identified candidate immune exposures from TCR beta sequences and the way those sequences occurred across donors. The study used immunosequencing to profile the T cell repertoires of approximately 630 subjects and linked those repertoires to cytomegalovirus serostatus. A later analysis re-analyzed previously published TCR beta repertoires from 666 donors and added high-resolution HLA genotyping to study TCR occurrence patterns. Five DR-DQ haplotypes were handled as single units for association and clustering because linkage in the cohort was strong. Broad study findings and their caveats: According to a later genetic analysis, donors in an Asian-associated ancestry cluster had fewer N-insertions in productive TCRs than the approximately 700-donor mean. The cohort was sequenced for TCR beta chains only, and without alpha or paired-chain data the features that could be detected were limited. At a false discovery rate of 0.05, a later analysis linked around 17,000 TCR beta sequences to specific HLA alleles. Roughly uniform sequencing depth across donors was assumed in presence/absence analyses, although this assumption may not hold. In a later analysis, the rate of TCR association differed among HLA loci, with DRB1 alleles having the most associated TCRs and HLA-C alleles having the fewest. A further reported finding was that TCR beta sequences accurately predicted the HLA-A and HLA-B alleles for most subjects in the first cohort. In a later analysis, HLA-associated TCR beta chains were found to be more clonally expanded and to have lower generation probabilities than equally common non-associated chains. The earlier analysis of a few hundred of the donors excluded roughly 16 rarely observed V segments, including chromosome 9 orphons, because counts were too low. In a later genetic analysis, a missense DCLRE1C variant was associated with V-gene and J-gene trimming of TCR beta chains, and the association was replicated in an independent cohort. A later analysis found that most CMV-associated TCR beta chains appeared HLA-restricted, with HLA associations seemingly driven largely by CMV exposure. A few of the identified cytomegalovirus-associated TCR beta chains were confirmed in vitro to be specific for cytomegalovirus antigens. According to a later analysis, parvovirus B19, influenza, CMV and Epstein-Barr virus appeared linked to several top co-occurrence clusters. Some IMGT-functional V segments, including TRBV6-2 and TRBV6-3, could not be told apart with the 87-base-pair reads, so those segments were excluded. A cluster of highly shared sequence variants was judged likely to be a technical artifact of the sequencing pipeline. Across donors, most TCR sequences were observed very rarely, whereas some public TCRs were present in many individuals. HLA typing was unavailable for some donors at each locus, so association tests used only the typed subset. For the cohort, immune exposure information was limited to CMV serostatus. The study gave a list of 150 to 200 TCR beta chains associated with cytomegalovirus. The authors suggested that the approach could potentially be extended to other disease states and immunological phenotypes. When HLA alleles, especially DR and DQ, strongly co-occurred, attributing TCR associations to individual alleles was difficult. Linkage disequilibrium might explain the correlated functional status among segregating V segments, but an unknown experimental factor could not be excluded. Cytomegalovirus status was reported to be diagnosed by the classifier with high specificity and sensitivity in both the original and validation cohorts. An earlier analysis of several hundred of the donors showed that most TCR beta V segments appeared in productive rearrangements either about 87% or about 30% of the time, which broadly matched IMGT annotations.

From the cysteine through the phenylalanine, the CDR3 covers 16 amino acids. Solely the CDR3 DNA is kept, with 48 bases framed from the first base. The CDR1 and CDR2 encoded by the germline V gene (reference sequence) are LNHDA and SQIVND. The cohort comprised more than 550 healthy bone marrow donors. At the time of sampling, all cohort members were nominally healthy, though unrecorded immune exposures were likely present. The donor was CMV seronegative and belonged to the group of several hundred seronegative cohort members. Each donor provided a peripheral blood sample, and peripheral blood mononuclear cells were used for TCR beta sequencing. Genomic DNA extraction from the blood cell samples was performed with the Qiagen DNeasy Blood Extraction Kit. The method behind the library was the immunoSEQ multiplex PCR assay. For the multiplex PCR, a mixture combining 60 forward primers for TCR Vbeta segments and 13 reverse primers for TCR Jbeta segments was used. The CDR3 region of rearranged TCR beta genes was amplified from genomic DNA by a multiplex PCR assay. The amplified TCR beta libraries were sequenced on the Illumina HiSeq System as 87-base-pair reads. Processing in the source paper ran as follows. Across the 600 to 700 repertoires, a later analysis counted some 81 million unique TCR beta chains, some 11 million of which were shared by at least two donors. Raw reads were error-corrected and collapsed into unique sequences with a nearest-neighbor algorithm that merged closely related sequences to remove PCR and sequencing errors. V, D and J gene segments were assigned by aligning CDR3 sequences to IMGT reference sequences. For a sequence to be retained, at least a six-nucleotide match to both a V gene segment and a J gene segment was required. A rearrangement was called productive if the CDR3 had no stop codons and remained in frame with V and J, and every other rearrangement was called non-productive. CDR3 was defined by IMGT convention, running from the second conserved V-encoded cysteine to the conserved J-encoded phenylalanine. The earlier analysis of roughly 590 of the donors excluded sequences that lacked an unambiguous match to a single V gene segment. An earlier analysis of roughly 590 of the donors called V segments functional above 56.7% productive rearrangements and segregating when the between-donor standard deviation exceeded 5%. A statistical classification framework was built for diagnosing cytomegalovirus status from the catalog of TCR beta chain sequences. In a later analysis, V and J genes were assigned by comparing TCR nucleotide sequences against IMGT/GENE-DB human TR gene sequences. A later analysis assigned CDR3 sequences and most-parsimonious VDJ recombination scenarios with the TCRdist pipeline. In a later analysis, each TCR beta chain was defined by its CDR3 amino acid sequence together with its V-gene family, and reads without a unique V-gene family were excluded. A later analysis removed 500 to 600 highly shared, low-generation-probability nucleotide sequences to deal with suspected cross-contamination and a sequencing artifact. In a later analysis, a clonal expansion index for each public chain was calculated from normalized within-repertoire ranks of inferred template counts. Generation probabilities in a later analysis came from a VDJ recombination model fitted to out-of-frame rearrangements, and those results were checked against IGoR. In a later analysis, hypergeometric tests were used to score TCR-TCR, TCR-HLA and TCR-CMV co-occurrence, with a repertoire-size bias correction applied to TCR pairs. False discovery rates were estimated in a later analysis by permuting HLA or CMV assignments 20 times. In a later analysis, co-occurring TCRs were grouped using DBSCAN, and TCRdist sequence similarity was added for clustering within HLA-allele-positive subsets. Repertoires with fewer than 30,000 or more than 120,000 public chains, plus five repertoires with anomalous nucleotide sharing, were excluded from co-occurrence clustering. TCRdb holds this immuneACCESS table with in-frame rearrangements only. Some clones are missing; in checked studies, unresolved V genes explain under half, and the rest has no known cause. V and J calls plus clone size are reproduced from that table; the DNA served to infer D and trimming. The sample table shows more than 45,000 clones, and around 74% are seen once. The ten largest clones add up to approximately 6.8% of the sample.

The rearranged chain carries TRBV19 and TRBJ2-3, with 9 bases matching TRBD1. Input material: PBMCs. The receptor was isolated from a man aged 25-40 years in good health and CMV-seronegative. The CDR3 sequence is CATGPTPGQGPDTQYF. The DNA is TGTGCTACCGGGCCAACTCCGGGACAGGGCCCAGATACGCAGTATTTT.